This T cell receptor (beta chain) was documented in a study of CD8+ T cells in alopecia areata. This clone was detected only a few times. Antigen specificity is unknown. CDR1 and CDR2 (germline): SGHNT, YYREEE (reference sequence). This CDR3 contains 11 residues. The V and J ends lost 3 bases and 5 bases respectively, with 3 bases between them. Study conclusions and caveats: When scalp samples are sequenced, resident alphabeta T cells of normal skin are also captured.

From PBMCs, CD4+ and CD8+ T cells were sorted. TCR sequencing used cDNA made by reverse transcription of extracted RNA. TCRdb's copy holds only in-frame clones and misses some; the assay was immunoSEQ multiplex PCR. The sample shows around 190,000 clones, roughly three fifths of them seen only once. The TCR originated in a human donor in good health. The rearrangement joins TRBV5-4 to TRBJ2-1; D remains unclear. Material for sequencing was CD8+ T cells sorted from blood. In DNA form, the CDR3 reads TGTGCCAGCAGCTATAACAATGAGCAGTTCTTC. It codes for CASSYNNEQFF.